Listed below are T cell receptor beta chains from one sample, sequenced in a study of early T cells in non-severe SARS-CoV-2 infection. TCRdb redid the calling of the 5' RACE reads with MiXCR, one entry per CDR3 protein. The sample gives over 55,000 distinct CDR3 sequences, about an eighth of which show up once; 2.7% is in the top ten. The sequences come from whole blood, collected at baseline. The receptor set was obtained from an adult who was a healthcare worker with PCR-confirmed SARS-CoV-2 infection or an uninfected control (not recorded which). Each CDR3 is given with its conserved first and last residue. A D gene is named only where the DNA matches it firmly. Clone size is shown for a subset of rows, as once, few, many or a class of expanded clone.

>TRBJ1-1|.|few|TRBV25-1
CASSEFNGMGRSTEAFF
TGTGCCAGCAGTGAATTTAATGGGATGGGGCGCTCCACTGAAGCTTTCTTT
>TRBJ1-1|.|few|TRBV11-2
CASSLVHGYAEAFF
TGTGCCAGCAGCTTAGTGCACGGCTACGCTGAAGCTTTCTTT
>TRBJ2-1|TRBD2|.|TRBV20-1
CSATPTSGVSYEQFF
TGCAGTGCAACCCCCACTAGCGGGGTCTCGTATGAGCAGTTCTTC
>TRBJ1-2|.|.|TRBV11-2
CASRSIIYGYTF
TGTGCCAGCAGATCAATTATCTATGGCTACACCTTC
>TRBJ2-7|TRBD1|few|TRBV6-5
CASSLSGGRDEQYF
TGTGCCAGCAGTCTCTCAGGGGGAAGGGACGAGCAGTACTTC
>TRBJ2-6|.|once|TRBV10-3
CAISEGAALVAGGANVLTF
TGTGCCATCAGTGAGGGGGCGGCCCTGGTAGCTGGTGGGGCCAACGTCCTGACTTTC
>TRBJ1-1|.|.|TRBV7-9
CASSSLQGRTEAFF
TGTGCCAGCAGCTCCCTACAGGGAAGGACTGAAGCTTTCTTT
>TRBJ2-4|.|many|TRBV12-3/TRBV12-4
CASSLGGRGAKNIQYF
TGTGCCAGCAGTTTAGGAGGAAGGGGAGCCAAAAACATTCAGTACTTC
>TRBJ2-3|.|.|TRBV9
CASSWGGQTDTQYF
TGTGCCAGCTCCTGGGGGGGACAAACAGATACGCAGTATTTT
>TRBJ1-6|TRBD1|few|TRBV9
CASSGGRTGGNSPLHF
TGTGCCAGCAGCGGAGGACGGACAGGGGGGAATTCACCCCTCCACTTT
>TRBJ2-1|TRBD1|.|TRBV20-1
CSAIPGLGQGVGEQFF
TGCAGTGCCATACCCGGCCTGGGACAGGGCGTGGGTGAGCAGTTCTTC
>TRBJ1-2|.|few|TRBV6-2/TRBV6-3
CASSYSGKFYGYTF
TGTGCCAGCAGTTACTCTGGAAAATTCTATGGCTACACCTTC
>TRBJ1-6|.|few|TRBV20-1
CIGLGSLDSPLHF
TGCATTGGCCTAGGGTCACTAGATTCACCCCTCCACTTT
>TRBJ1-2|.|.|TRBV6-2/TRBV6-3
CASSLGPYGYTF
TGTGCCAGCAGTTTGGGGCCGTATGGCTACACCTTC
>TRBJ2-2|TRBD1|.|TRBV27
CASSQDRVNTGELFF
TGTGCCAGCAGCCAAGACAGGGTGAACACCGGGGAGCTGTTTTTT
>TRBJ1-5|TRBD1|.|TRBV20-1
CSASFTGARDQPQHF
TGCAGTGCTTCCTTTACAGGGGCAAGGGATCAGCCCCAGCATTTT
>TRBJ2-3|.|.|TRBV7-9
CASSLTLGTDTQYF
TGTGCCAGCAGCTTAACCCTCGGCACAGATACGCAGTATTTT
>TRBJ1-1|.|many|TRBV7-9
CASSSLDRNTEAFF
TGTGCCAGCAGCTCCCTTGACAGAAACACTGAAGCTTTCTTT
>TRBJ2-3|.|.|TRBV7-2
CASSSRAERPETDTQYF
TGTGCCAGCAGCTCCCGGGCGGAAAGGCCAGAAACAGATACGCAGTATTTT
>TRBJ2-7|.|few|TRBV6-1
CASSHRDGSYEQYF
TGTGCCAGCAGTCACCGGGACGGCTCCTACGAGCAGTACTTC
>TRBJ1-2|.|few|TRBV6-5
CASSTREGYTF
TGTGCCAGCAGTACTAGGGAGGGCTACACCTTC
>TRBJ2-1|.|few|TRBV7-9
CASRSPYNEQSF
TGTGCCAGCAGATCACCCTACAATGAGCAGTCCTTC
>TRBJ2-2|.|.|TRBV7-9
CASFPGVANTGELFF
TGTGCCAGCTTCCCTGGGGTTGCGAACACCGGGGAGCTGTTTTTT
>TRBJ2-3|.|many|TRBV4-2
CASSQEVGDLTDTQYF
TGTGCCAGCAGCCAAGAGGTGGGAGATCTCACAGATACGCAGTATTTT
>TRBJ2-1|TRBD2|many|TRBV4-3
CASSQALAGGQRYEQFF
TGCGCCAGCAGCCAAGCACTAGCGGGGGGGCAGCGTTATGAGCAGTTCTTC
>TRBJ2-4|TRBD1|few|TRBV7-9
CASSRGQGNIQYF
TGTGCCAGCAGCCGCGGACAGGGCAACATTCAGTACTTC
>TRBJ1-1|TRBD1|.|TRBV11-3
CASSLGGQGAKNTEAFF
TGTGCCAGCAGCTTGGGGGGACAGGGGGCGAAGAACACTGAAGCTTTCTTT
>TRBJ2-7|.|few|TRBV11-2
CASSLDGSYEQYF
TGTGCCAGCAGCCTGGACGGCTCCTACGAGCAGTACTTC